This T cell receptor beta chain was found in a study of response to subunit inactivated influenza vaccine. Points from the study as a whole: It was the authors' suggestion that each seasonal influenza vaccination recruits few new T cells.

TCRdb independently ran MiXCR on the RT-PCR reads; one entry per CDR3 protein. The sample consists of 450,000 to 500,000 distinct CDR3 sequences, 9.5% to 12% of them appearing once. With regard to this clonotype: Its target is not known.

The CDR3 runs 13 residues. V shed 1 base and J shed 3 bases, with 7 bases lying between them. Germline V gives CDR1 SGHDN, CDR2 FVKESK. The source of this sequence is a man aged 45 to 65 who received an inactivated influenza vaccine. V usage is TRBV14 and J usage is TRBJ2-7; tentative D call: TRBD2 (5 bases). The specimen comprised PBMCs from blood, sampled 40 to 50 days after vaccination. CDR3 protein: CASSQGRIYEQYF. The CDR3 DNA follows: TGTGCCAGCAGCCAAGGGAGGATCTACGAGCAGTACTTC. The variable domain in full, completed from reference TRBV14 and TRBJ2-7, reads EAGVTQFPSHSVIEKGQTVTLRCDPISGHDNLYWYRRVMGKEIKFLLHFVKESKQDESGMPNNRFLAERTGGTYSTLKVQPAELEDSGVYFCASSQGRIYEQYFGPGTRLTVT.